One and the same sample provided the 7 T cell receptor beta chains below, sequenced in a study of blood T cells in healthy people across ages. Through a sample-barcoded 5' primer and a J-beta primer mix, a second PCR was run for about 6 to 11 cycles. From the 5' RACE reads, TCRdb called clonotypes with MiXCR, one entry per CDR3 protein. The table lists 950,000 to 1,200,000 distinct CDR3 sequences, less than 45% of them singletons, with about 12% in the top ten. Sequenced input: blood. Source of these receptors: a man between 18 and 35 years old in good health.

The chain combines TRBV25-1 with TRBJ1-2; TRBD1 aligns across 7 bases. V was pared by 6 bases and J by 1 base, with 8 bases of the junction left unmatched. CDR1 and CDR2 from the germline V gene are MGHDK and SYGVNS. The CDR3 is 15 residues long. The CDR3 bases are TGTGCCAGCAGATCGTCAGGGGGGGTTAACTATGGCTACACCTTC. Its protein is CASRSSGGVNYGYTF.

The chain combines TRBV20-1 with TRBJ2-7; perhaps TRBD2 as D (6 bases). The length of the CDR3 is 15 residues. Trimming took 3 bases from V and 1 from J, leaving 16 bases between them. Germline assignment: CDR1 DFQATT and CDR2 SNEGSKA (reference sequence). CDR3 amino acids: CSAREGRDVSYEQYF. The CDR3 DNA is TGCAGTGCTAGGGAGGGTCGGGACGTTTCCTACGAGCAGTACTTC.

This clonotype was recorded at least ten times. The chain joins TRBV5-1 to TRBJ1-1; D ambiguous. CDR1 is SGHRS and CDR2 is YFSETQ in the germline V gene. The CDR3 contains 12 residues. Trimming cost V 1 base and J 8 bases, with 9 bases left between them. The CDR3 spells CASSLNGGEAFF. CDR3 nucleotides: TGCGCCAGCAGCTTGAATGGCGGGGAAGCTTTCTTT.

This clonotype turned up a few times. This sequence joins TRBV6-1 and TRBJ2-3; 9 bases align to TRBD2. With 3 bases clipped from V and 5 bases from J, the junction kept 3 bases outside the gene matches. The CDR3 covers 14 residues. Germline V gene sequence: CDR1 MNHNS, CDR2 SASEGT. CDR3 in amino acids: CASSEAGGLDTQYF. As DNA, the CDR3 is TGTGCCAGCAGTGAGGCGGGGGGGCTAGATACGCAGTATTTT.

With respect to this clonotype: Its ends do not fully match the called genes, so a read error is possible. The rearrangement uses TRBV20-1 and TRBJ1-4; D remains unclear. Per the germline V gene, CDR1 is DFQATT and CDR2 is SNEGSKA (reference sequence). The CDR3 runs to 13 residues. The DNA of the CDR3 is TGCAGTGTTAGAAACAGCCGGAATGAAAAACTGTTTTTT. Translated: CSVRNSRNEKLFF.

This clonotype was recorded at least ten times. The chain links TRBV3-1 to TRBJ2-7; 11 bases agree with TRBD1. With V trimmed by 5 bases and J by 3 bases, 3 bases remained unmatched. Germline V gives CDR1 LGHDT, CDR2 YNNKEL (reference sequence). The CDR3 consists of 14 residues. The CDR3 loop reads CASSTGTGGYEQYF. In DNA form, the CDR3 reads TGTGCCAGCAGCACCGGGACAGGGGGCTACGAGCAGTACTTC.

The V and J genes are TRBV6-1 and TRBJ2-2, with D perhaps matching TRBD2 (5 bases). CDR3 length: 15 amino acids. Trimming took 2 bases from V and 4 from J, leaving 11 bases between them. Per the germline V gene, CDR1 is MNHNS and CDR2 is SASEGT. The CDR3 sequence is CASSEWRYTTGELFF. DNA for the CDR3: TGTGCCAGCAGTGAATGGAGGTACACCACCGGGGAGCTGTTTTTT.